This TCR beta chain came from a study of neurological immune-mediated disorders. Overall study results and limits: Multiple sclerosis was found to have the least TCR clonal expansion, below healthy controls, and HTLV-1-associated myelopathy the most.

Each CDR3 protein is one row after TCRdb ran MiXCR on the 5' RACE reads. The sample has about 80,000 distinct CDR3 sequences, about 5.5% seen once. The table lists this clonotype with many counts. What it recognizes is unknown. V lost 5 bases and J lost 3, with 12 bases in between. The CDR3 extends over 14 amino acids. CDR1 is SGHRS and CDR2 is YFSETQ in the germline V gene. Specimen: PBMCs. This receptor was identified in a woman aged 25-40 years with multiple sclerosis. J is TRBJ1-5 and V is TRBV5-1; D is unresolved. CDR3 region: CASSSGTNNQPQHF. CDR3 coding DNA: TGCGCCAGCAGTTCTGGTACTAACAATCAGCCCCAGCATTTT.